The text below deals with one T cell receptor beta chain. Sequenced by immunoSEQ multiplex PCR; TCRdb stores in-frame clones only, minus some. The sample gives 75,000 to 90,000 clones, around 76% of which show up once; 8% to 9.5% is in the top ten. The sample originates from a study of PD-L1 blockade in urothelial cancer. Deletions cut 7 bases from V and 1 base from J, with 13 bases between. The germline V gene encodes CDR1 GTSNPN and CDR2 SVGIG (reference sequence). The CDR3 loop spans 13 amino acids. This receptor was identified in an older man with urothelial cancer. The rearrangement uses TRBV30 and TRBJ1-1; no definite D call. The sequencing used PBMCs, collected around atezolizumab (anti-PD-L1) treatment. The CDR3, as DNA: TGTGCCTTTTCAATTAGTAGGAACACTGAAGCTTTCTTT. Translation: CAFSISRNTEAFF.